This T cell receptor (beta chain) was identified during a study of blood T cell repertoires in COVID-19. V gave up 3 bases and J gave up 1 base; unmatched junction bases: 9. The CDR3 extends over 19 amino acids. Per germline, CDR1 KGHDR and CDR2 SFDVKD. Grouping used clinical history reported by participants in a survey and questionnaire. Authors' data handling: Amplification of reference gene primers provided the estimated nucleated cell counts. Sequencing was performed with immunoSEQ multiplex PCR; in TCRdb, only in-frame clones are kept and a portion is missing. V, J and clone size are taken as reported in that table, and D and trimming were inferred from the DNA itself. This table holds roughly 200,000 clones, about nine tenths found once.

The chain uses TRBV24-1 and TRBJ2-5; 14 bases are shared with TRBD2. The sequence was collected from a man younger than 30 with acute COVID-19. The sample consisted of PBMCs or T cells enriched from blood (not recorded which). CDR3 bases: TGTGCCACCAGTGATCCCGGGACTAGCGGGAGTTTGAGCCAAGAGACCCAGTACTTC. It encodes CATSDPGTSGSLSQETQYF.